This is a list of T cell receptor beta chains from one sample in a study of memory CD4+ T cells and cytomegalovirus serostatus. Measured with immunoSEQ multiplex PCR; TCRdb has only the in-frame clones, and not every one. This table holds 80,000 or so clones, around four fifths found once. Sequencing was performed on memory CD4+ T cells from blood. The receptors here all came from an adult in good health and CMV-seropositive. CDR3s include the opening cysteine and the closing phenylalanine or tryptophan. A D gene is named only where the DNA matches it firmly. Size is stated for part of the rows, as once, few or many counts, or as a class when the clone is expanded.

abundance	d_gene	j_gene	v_gene	CDR3nt	CDR3aa
-	-	TRBJ1-2	TRBV6-5	TGTGCCAGCCAAGGGGAAAACTATGGCTACACCTTC	CASQGENYGYTF
few	TRBD1	TRBJ2-1	TRBV5-1	TGCGCCAGCAGCTACATCCCGGGACAGGGCAATGAGCAGTTCTTC	CASSYIPGQGNEQFF
-	-	TRBJ1-1	TRBV28	TGTGCCAGCATCTCCGCCGCTGAAGCTTTCTTT	CASISAAEAFF
-	TRBD1	TRBJ1-4	TRBV7-9	TGTGCCAGCAGCTTCGGGACAGCGAGTGAAAAACTGTTTTTT	CASSFGTASEKLFF
once	-	TRBJ2-5	TRBV5-4	TGTGCCAGCAGCTTGGCCGCACAAGAGACCCAGTACTTC	CASSLAAQETQYF
many	-	TRBJ1-4	TRBV19	TGTGCCAGTAGTACCGGGACCCAGAGCGGAAAACTGTTTTTT	CASSTGTQSGKLFF
once	TRBD2	TRBJ2-1	TRBV11-2	TGTGCCAGCAGCTTACAGCGGGGGGGCCGTTTAAAGTTCTTC	CASSLQRGGRLKFF
-	TRBD2	TRBJ2-5	TRBV7-2	TGTGCCAGCAGCAAAACCGGGACTAGCGGGGGGGGGTCCCTCCCCCAGTACTTC	CASSKTGTSGGGSLPQYF
-	-	TRBJ1-1	TRBV5-6	TGTGCCAGCAGCTTAGCATTTTTGGGGTCTGAAGCTTTCTTT	CASSLAFLGSEAFF
-	-	TRBJ1-2	TRBV7-2	TGTGCCAGCAGCTTCGACTCTAACTATGGCTACACCTTC	CASSFDSNYGYTF
-	TRBD2	TRBJ2-7	TRBV10-3	TGTGCCATCAGGAGGACTAGTATAAACGAGCAGTACTTC	CAIRRTSINEQYF
-	TRBD1	TRBJ1-3	TRBV6-5	TGTGCCAGCGGGGACAGGGAAGGAAACACCATATATTTT	CASGDREGNTIYF
many	-	TRBJ1-5	TRBV4-2	TGTGCCAGCAGCCAAGATAGGGGGGGAGGACAGCCCCAGCATTTT	CASSQDRGGGQPQHF
-	-	TRBJ1-2	TRBV28	TGTGCTAGCACCCCGCGTCAGGACTATGGCTACACCTTC	CASTPRQDYGYTF
-	TRBD1	TRBJ2-3	TRBV6-4	TGTGCCAGCAGTGTACAGGGGGCAGATACGCAGTATTTT	CASSVQGADTQYF
few	TRBD1	TRBJ1-1	TRBV18	TGTGCCAGCTCGCTTTCCCGGGACAGGAACACTGAAGCTTTCTTT	CASSLSRDRNTEAFF
-	-	TRBJ1-1	TRBV20-1	TGCAGTGCGCTACAGGGAGGAGCTTTCTTT	CSALQGGAFF
-	-	TRBJ1-5	TRBV5-6	TGTGCCAGCAGCTCCTTAGGGGGGGGCAATCAGCCCCAGCATTTT	CASSSLGGGNQPQHF
few	-	TRBJ1-2	TRBV4-3	TGCGCCAGCAGCCACCCCGGAGGACTCCGAGCCTTC	CASSHPGGLRAF
-	-	TRBJ1-4	TRBV28	TGTGCCAAACGGCGGGGTTTGGGGAGGGTTTTT	CAKRRGLGRVF
-	-	TRBJ1-2	TRBV29-1	TGCAGCGTTGGGGGGATACCAAACACTCCTAACTATGGCTACACCTTC	CSVGGIPNTPNYGYTF
-	-	TRBJ1-6	TRBV28	TGTGCCAGCAGGTCCGGCTCGAATTCACCCCTCCACTTT	CASRSGSNSPLHF